This T cell receptor beta chain was sequenced during a study of T cell responses to AZD1222 COVID-19 vaccine. TCRdb keeps only in-frame clones here, not all; method: immunoSEQ multiplex PCR. The table lists approximately 260,000 clones, approximately 95% of them singletons. CDR1 SNHLY and CDR2 FYNNEI come from the germline V gene. The CDR3 covers 14 residues. The V end lost 4 bases, the J end lost 1 base, and 9 bases lay between the germline ends. The TCR sequence derives from an adult in good health. This sequence joins TRBV2 and TRBJ2-3; D gene unclear. The specimen comprised peripheral blood, sampled on day 0 of AZD1222 vaccination. In nucleotides, the CDR3 is TGTGCCAGCAGTGGGCTTAGGGGCACAGATACGCAGTATTTT. Translating gives CASSGLRGTDTQYF.